This T cell receptor beta chain was retrieved from a study of chemoradiotherapy in HPV16-positive cancers. CDR3 length: 17 amino acids. Trimming pared 3 bases from V and 0 bases from J, leaving 15 bases between. The germline CDR1 and CDR2 sequences are KGHSH and LQKENI. The protocol was immunoSEQ multiplex PCR, while the TCRdb copy is restricted to in-frame clones and leaves out a portion. The sample includes roughly 28,000 clones, more than 75% of them seen just once. This receptor was obtained from a human donor with HPV-associated anogenital cancer. The starting material was blood, obtained from a patient who underwent chemoradiotherapy. V is TRBV18 and J is TRBJ1-3; tentative D call: TRBD1 (5 bases). CDR3 nucleotides: TGTGCCAGCTCACCCACCCCATCAGGGAGCTCTGGAAACACCATATATTTT. It encodes CASSPTPSGSSGNTIYF.